The entry that follows covers one T cell receptor beta chain sequence. Antigen unknown. Naive, central memory, regulatory and stem cell-like memory cells within the CD4+ compartment were sorted using CD45RO/CCR7/CD25/CD127/CD95/CD27. The data were obtained in a study of beta chain features in type 1 diabetes. Findings and limits, study-wide: Among all four CD4+ subsets, Type 1 diabetes patients had TCRB CDR3s that were moderately but significantly shorter. Across patients, naive, central memory and Treg TCRB repertoires exhibited apparently greater similarity than was observed across healthy donors. A cDNA-based sequencing approach could over-represent cells with high TCR expression. Insertions at VDJ junctions were less frequent in type 1 diabetes patients. These patients also deleted more nucleotides at the same junctions.

The whole isolated RNA underwent reverse transcription, so sequencing captured expressed TCRB transcripts. Libraries were prepared by immunoSEQ multiplex PCR; TCRdb keeps only in-frame clonotypes and omits some of them. Of around 600,000 clones in the sample, around an eighth were seen once. J was trimmed by 2 bases and V by 1 base; bases with no gene match: 2. CDR3 size: 14 residues. Per germline, CDR1 SGHRS and CDR2 YFSETQ. Sequenced sample: naive CD4+ T cells from blood. This clonotype was sampled from a man between 25 and 39 years old with type 1 diabetes. This chain uses TRBV5-1 with TRBJ2-5; 7 bases map to TRBD1. The CDR3 protein is CASSLWTGQETQYF. In DNA, the CDR3 is TGCGCCAGCAGCTTGTGGACAGGACAAGAGACCCAGTACTTC.